Below, one T cell receptor (beta chain) is given with its context. Antigen: not known. The V gene end was trimmed by 5 bases and the J gene end by 2 bases; junction bases not matched to a gene: 5. This CDR3 spans 14 amino acids. Germline CDR1 and CDR2: SGHTA and FQGNSA. This entry belongs to a study of cytomegalovirus exposure and HLA in healthy donors. Study in general: Inside one of the first data releases sat some 93 million unique TCRs taken from HLA-typed donors. Overall study findings and caveats: Investigators reported more than 150 TCR beta chains as tied to cytomegalovirus.

The study ran its PCR with 60 Vbeta and 13 Jbeta primers. Data came from immunoSEQ multiplex PCR; TCRdb stores just in-frame clones and leaves some out. This table has roughly 87,000 clones, roughly 83% appearing once. The receptor was isolated from a middle-aged woman in good health and CMV-seropositive. Sequencing was carried out using PBMCs. The chain employs TRBV7-2 and TRBJ1-1; 7 positions match TRBD1. The CDR3 protein is CASSTWTGNTEAFF. The CDR3 nucleotides are TGTGCCAGCAGCACCTGGACAGGTAACACTGAAGCTTTCTTT.